The clone carrying this T cell receptor (beta chain) was seen at least ten times. Its antigen remains unknown. The data were obtained in a study of T cells in Graves' hyperthyroidism and ophthalmopathy. Study-wide background: Peripheral blood was secured at the point of initial diagnosis, before any treatment. Study-wide points: Most thyroid clonotypes expanded above 0.001 appeared in blood too.

For the diagnoses, clinical symptoms, serum thyroxine and TRAb, thyroid ultrasound and orbital computed tomography were used. CDR3 length equals 14 residues. V shed 3 bases and J shed 8 bases, with 16 bases lying between them. Per germline, CDR1 LNHDA and CDR2 SQIVND (reference sequence). TCR beta CDR3 sequences were amplified from RNA transcripts. The HTBI primer set served for first-round RT-PCR of the TCR CDR3. MiXCR, run by TCRdb on the multiplex PCR reads, gives a single entry per CDR3 protein. The sample holds roughly 280,000 distinct CDR3 sequences; roughly 20% are singletons and the top ten take around 60%.

This TCR derives from a man aged 25-45 years with Graves' ophthalmopathy. Sequences were obtained from blood. This chain uses TRBV19 with TRBJ1-2; perhaps TRBD1 as D (6 bases). CDR3 sequence (DNA): TGTGCCAGTAGTATTAAGGCGACAGGAGGAGGCTACACCTTC. Translation gives CASSIKATGGGYTF.